This is a list of T cell receptor beta chains from one sample in a study of beta chain features in type 1 diabetes. TCRdb's table, derived via immunoSEQ multiplex PCR, lists solely in-frame clones and lacks some. The sample holds hundreds of thousands of clones, around 9.3% seen once. The material sequenced was central memory CD4+ T cells from blood. These TCRs come from a man younger than 40 with type 1 diabetes. The CDR3 runs from the conserved cysteine through the conserved F or W. The D gene is left open where the match is weak. Not all rows give a size; the values are once, few, many and, for expanded clones, a class.

j_gene,v_gene,d_gene,abundance,CDR3nt,CDR3aa
TRBJ2-5,TRBV5-6,TRBD2,few,TGTGCCAGCAGCTTGTACACTAGCGGGGTAGGCCAAGAGACCCAGTACTTC,CASSLYTSGVGQETQYF
TRBJ2-7,TRBV11-3,-,-,TGTGCCAGCAGCTTAGCCCAGGGGCCCGAGCAGTACTTC,CASSLAQGPEQYF
TRBJ2-1,TRBV9,-,-,TGTGCCAGCAGCGTAGGACTTACCCACAATGAGCAGTTCTTC,CASSVGLTHNEQFF
TRBJ2-2,TRBV28,-,few,TGTGCCAGCAGCCTCAGGGATCCCGGGGAGCTGTTTTTT,CASSLRDPGELFF
TRBJ1-6,TRBV7-2,-,-,TGTGCCAGCAGCTTAGAAGGGGCTAATTCACCCCTCCACTTT,CASSLEGANSPLHF
TRBJ2-7,TRBV29-1,-,-,TGCAGCGTTGTTCGGGGGGCGGGTTACGAGCAGTACTTC,CSVVRGAGYEQYF
TRBJ2-1,TRBV28,-,-,TGTGCCAGCAGTCCCGCACATAACCAGGGCAATGAGCAGTTCTTC,CASSPAHNQGNEQFF
TRBJ2-7,TRBV18,TRBD1,many,TGTGCCAGCTCACCCGGACAGGGTAGCGAGCAGTACTTC,CASSPGQGSEQYF
TRBJ2-1,TRBV7-2,-,-,TGTGCCAGCAGCTTAGAGAAGAGCTCCTACAATGAGCAGTTCTTC,CASSLEKSSYNEQFF
TRBJ1-2,TRBV18,TRBD1,-,TGTGCCAGCTCATCCGGGACAGGGGATGGCTACACCTTC,CASSSGTGDGYTF
TRBJ1-2,TRBV29-1,-,-,TGCAGCGTTGAACCTTCCCACCTGACACGGCCTGGCTACACCTTC,CSVEPSHLTRPGYTF
TRBJ2-5,TRBV5-4,TRBD2,-,TGTGCCAGCAGCTTGGCTAGCGGGGGGGTGAAAACCCAGTACTTC,CASSLASGGVKTQYF
TRBJ1-1,TRBV29-1,-,-,TGCAGTGGTGGCAACACTGAAGCTTTCTTT,CSGGNTEAFF